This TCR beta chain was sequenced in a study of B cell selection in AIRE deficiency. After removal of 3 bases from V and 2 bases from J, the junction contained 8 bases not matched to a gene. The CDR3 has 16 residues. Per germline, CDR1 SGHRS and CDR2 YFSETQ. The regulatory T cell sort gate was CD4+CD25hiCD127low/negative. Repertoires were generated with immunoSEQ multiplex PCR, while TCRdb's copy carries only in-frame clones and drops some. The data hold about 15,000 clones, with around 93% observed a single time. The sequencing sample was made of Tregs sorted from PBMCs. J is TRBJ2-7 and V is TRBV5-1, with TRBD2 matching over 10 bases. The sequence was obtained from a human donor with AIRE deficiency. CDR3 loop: CASSWHLAGVTYEQYF. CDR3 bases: TGCGCCAGCAGCTGGCACCTAGCGGGAGTAACCTACGAGCAGTACTTC.